These 14 T cell receptor beta chains were all obtained from the same sample, sequenced in a study of identifying expanded T cells in peripheral blood (dated by TCRdb to between 2017 and 2020). Library generation was performed with the immunoSEQ multiplex PCR assay. In its TCRdb copy, this immuneACCESS table keeps in-frame sequences only and misses some clones. Where compared with another copy, unresolved V genes explain less than half of these, and the others have no known cause. The table for this sample lists approximately 58,000 clones; over 80% of them were counted only once. The ten largest clones represent approximately 15% of the sample. The sequencing sample was made of blood. All receptors come from a person between 18 and 70 years old in good health.

The chain has TRBV5-4 and TRBJ1-2; D ambiguous. The germline gives CDR1 SGHNT, CDR2 YYREEE (reference sequence). Trimming shortened V by 4 bases and J by 6 bases, and 13 bases separated the two germline ends. This CDR3 is built from 13 residues. DNA for the CDR3: TGTGCCAGCAGCCAGGACCTTATCCATGGCTACACCTTC. It codes for CASSQDLIHGYTF.

The gene calls are TRBV30 and TRBJ2-3; D ambiguous. Germline CDR1 GTSNPN, CDR2 SVGIG (reference sequence). The germline V and J ends were trimmed by 3 bases and 1 base, with 8 bases remaining between them. The CDR3 sequence is 13 residues long. The CDR3 here is CAWRRLRTDTQYF. DNA for the CDR3: TGTGCCTGGAGAAGGCTTCGCACAGATACGCAGTATTTT.

The genes are TRBV19 and TRBJ1-2; D not certain. With 0 bases removed from V and 7 bases from J, the gap between germline ends came to 9 bases. The V gene's germline CDR1 is LNHDA and CDR2 SQIVND (reference sequence). CDR3 length equals 13 residues. CDR3: CASSIDRVGGYTF. The CDR3 DNA follows: TGTGCCAGTAGTATAGATCGCGTCGGTGGCTACACCTTC.

J is TRBJ2-5 and V is TRBV9; 10 bases are shared with TRBD2. The CDR3 totals 16 residues. Per germline, CDR1 SGDLS and CDR2 YYNGEE. The trim removed 4 bases at V and 5 bases at J, leaving 11 bases unmatched. CDR3 nucleotides: TGTGCCAGCAGCCCGTTGGGAGCGGGGGGGTCGGAGACCCAGTACTTC. This sequence encodes CASSPLGAGGSETQYF.

The chain links TRBV7-9 to TRBJ2-7; D is unresolved. V lost 2 bases and J 8 bases, leaving 10 bases between the germline ends. The CDR3 spans 12 residues. Germline V CDR1 and CDR2: SEHNR, FQNEAQ (reference sequence). Written as DNA, the CDR3 is TGTGCCAGCAGCTTAATGACTGGCCAGCAGTACTTC. Amino acids: CASSLMTGQQYF.

The rearrangement links TRBV4-1 to TRBJ2-5; no reliable D call. CDR3 size: 13 residues. Trimming left V 1 base short and J 5 bases short, with 8 bases between. The V gene's germline CDR1 is MGHRA and CDR2 YSYEKL. The CDR3 nucleotides are TGCGCCAGCAGCCAAGGGAGTCCGGAGACCCAGTACTTC. Translated: CASSQGSPETQYF.

The rearrangement joins TRBV7-9 to TRBJ2-7; 8 bases are a match to TRBD1. This CDR3 contains 13 residues. J was trimmed by 6 bases and V by 2 bases; bases with no gene match: 3. Per the germline V gene, CDR1 is SEHNR and CDR2 is FQNEAQ (reference sequence). CDR3: CASSLSGQGEQYV. DNA of the CDR3: TGTGCCAGCAGCTTATCCGGACAGGGCGAGCAGTACGTC.

This chain links TRBV10-2 with TRBJ2-7, with 10 bases identical to TRBD2. Per germline, CDR1 WSHSY and CDR2 SAAADI. The CDR3 covers 14 residues. J was trimmed by 6 bases and V by 3 bases; bases with no gene match: 5. In DNA, the CDR3 is TGCGCCAGCAGTGAACAGCGGGGGGGCCTCGAGCAGTACGTC. Protein: CASSEQRGGLEQYV.

This sequence joins TRBV2 and TRBJ2-2; 11 bases match TRBD2. The CDR3 is 16 amino acids. Germline CDR1 reads SNHLY; CDR2 reads FYNNEI. The V and J ends lost 6 bases and 1 base, in that order; junction bases with no gene match: 4. CDR3 DNA sequence: TGTGCCAGCAGGGGGACTAGCGGTTTGAACACCGGGGAGCTGTTTTTT. Translation: CASRGTSGLNTGELFF.

This chain connects TRBV7-2 to TRBJ2-2, with no clear D. The CDR3 has 13 residues. V lost 2 bases and J 4 bases, leaving 5 bases between the germline ends. Germline CDR1 reads SGHTA; CDR2 reads FQGNSA. The CDR3 DNA reads as TGTGCCAGCAGCTTACAATCCACCGGGGAGCTGTTTTTT. Amino acid sequence: CASSLQSTGELFF.

The V gene is TRBV7-9, the J gene TRBJ1-2; maybe TRBD1 (5 bases). The CDR3 runs 15 residues. The germline V gene has CDR1 SEHNR and CDR2 FQNEAQ (reference sequence). The ends were cut back, 1 base at V and 14 bases at J, with 23 bases in the middle. CDR3 coding DNA: TGTGCCAGCAGCTTAGTATCGGGACGGCTGCCACCCCCTACCTTC. Translating it yields CASSLVSGRLPPPTF.

This sequence joins TRBV9 and TRBJ2-3; possible D gene TRBD2, 6 bases. The V end lost 4 bases, the J end lost 4 bases, and 7 bases lay between the germline ends. Germline values: CDR1 SGDLS, CDR2 YYNGEE. The CDR3 length is 12 residues. CDR3 loop: CASSPGADTQYF. The CDR3 nucleotides read TGTGCCAGCAGCCCGGGAGCAGATACGCAGTATTTT.

V gene TRBV20-1 combines with J gene TRBJ2-7; D is unresolved. From germline, CDR1 is DFQATT and CDR2 SNEGSKA (reference sequence). The germline V and J ends were trimmed by 0 bases and 4 bases, with 4 bases remaining between them. The CDR3 loop spans 11 amino acids. CDR3 in DNA: TGCAGTGCTAGAGATCTGTACGAGCAGTACTTC. It encodes CSARDLYEQYF.

A single count supports this clone. At one end, the junction sequence differs from germline, possibly due to a read error. CDR3 region: CANSLVWGGETQYF. For the CDR3, the DNA is TGTGCCAACAGCTTAGTATGGGGAGGAGAGACCCAGTACTTC. This rearrangement joins TRBV7-2 to TRBJ2-5, with D possibly TRBD2 on 6 matching bases. This CDR3 comprises 14 residues. CDR1 is SGHTA, CDR2 FQGNSA, per germline.